A selection of T cell receptor beta chains follows, all from one sample in a study of blood T cell repertoires in COVID-19. The repertoire was sequenced with immunoSEQ multiplex PCR; TCRdb's copy has only in-frame clones and lacks some. The sample shows fewer than 100,000 clones, roughly 80% of them seen only once. The sample consisted of peripheral blood. The receptor set was obtained from a man between 45 and 60 years old with acute or convalescent COVID-19. Both conserved end residues are part of each CDR3. The D gene is left open where the match is weak. Where a row states a size, it is once, few, many or the class of an expanded clone; other rows omit it.

J gene | V gene | D gene | clone size | CDR3 DNA | CDR3 protein
TRBJ1-1 | TRBV5-6 | TRBD1 | NA | TGTGCCAGCAGCTTGAGGAACAGGGGAAGGTATAACACTGAAGCTTTCTTT | CASSLRNRGRYNTEAFF
TRBJ1-3 | TRBV5-1 | NA | NA | TGCGCCAGCAGTAGTCCAAGCTCTGGAAACACCATATATTTT | CASSSPSSGNTIYF
TRBJ1-4 | TRBV24-1 | TRBD1 | NA | TGTGCCACCAGTGGAGGGACAGTTAATGAAAAACTGTTTTTT | CATSGGTVNEKLFF
TRBJ2-7 | TRBV14 | NA | NA | TGTGCCAGCAGCGATTTACCAGTCTCCTACGAGCAGTACTTC | CASSDLPVSYEQYF
TRBJ2-7 | TRBV28 | TRBD1 | NA | TGTGCCAGCAGTTTGCAGGGGGCATATCCCTACGAGCAGTACTTC | CASSLQGAYPYEQYF
TRBJ2-7 | TRBV7-2 | NA | few | TGTGCCAGCAGCTTAGTAAGCGCCTACGAGCAGTACTTC | CASSLVSAYEQYF
TRBJ2-3 | TRBV5-1 | TRBD1 | NA | TGCGCCAGCAGCTTGGTGGGACAGGGGCCAGATACGCAGTATTTT | CASSLVGQGPDTQYF
TRBJ1-2 | TRBV5-5 | NA | NA | TGTGCCAGCAGCTTACAGGCTTCGAGGGGCTACACCTTC | CASSLQASRGYTF
TRBJ1-2 | TRBV7-2 | TRBD1 | NA | TGTGCCAGCAGCACCAGGGACAGGGTGGGCTATGGCTACACCTTC | CASSTRDRVGYGYTF
TRBJ2-3 | TRBV19 | NA | NA | TGTGCCAGTAGTATATCCCTCCGCGGGGGCACAGATACGCAGTATTTT | CASSISLRGGTDTQYF
TRBJ1-2 | TRBV29-1 | NA | NA | TGCAGCGTTGAAGAGGGCAGGGGTGGCTACACCTTC | CSVEEGRGGYTF
TRBJ2-7 | TRBV28 | NA | NA | TGTGCCAGCAGTTTCTACCCAGGGATGGGCTTCTCCTACGAGCAGTACTTC | CASSFYPGMGFSYEQYF
TRBJ2-3 | TRBV2 | NA | NA | TGTGCCAGCAGTGATACAGAACTTGGCACAGATACGCAGTATTTT | CASSDTELGTDTQYF
TRBJ1-2 | TRBV30 | NA | once | TGTGCCTGGTACGCACTTACTAACTATGGCTACACCTTC | CAWYALTNYGYTF
TRBJ1-6 | TRBV27 | NA | NA | TGTGCCAGCAGTCTCTTCAGCAGGGCTAATTCACCCCTCCACTTT | CASSLFSRANSPLHF
TRBJ1-6 | TRBV28 | TRBD1 | NA | TGTGCCAGCAAGGGGACAGCCGGTGGCGATTCACCCCTCCACTTT | CASKGTAGGDSPLHF
TRBJ2-7 | TRBV12-3/TRBV12-4 | NA | NA | TGTGCCAGCAGCACATACTACGAGCAGTACTTC | CASSTYYEQYF
TRBJ1-1 | TRBV18 | NA | once | TGTGCCAGCTCACCGGCGGAAGTTGGGACTGAAGCTTTCTTT | CASSPAEVGTEAFF
TRBJ1-2 | TRBV9 | NA | NA | TGTGCCAGCAGCGTAGATGTCCAGGGAAACTATGGCTACACCTTC | CASSVDVQGNYGYTF
TRBJ1-5 | TRBV6-1 | TRBD1 | NA | TGTGCCAGCAGTGAAAGGCAGGGGGCGAGCAATCAGCCCCAGCATTTT | CASSERQGASNQPQHF
TRBJ1-1 | TRBV2 | NA | NA | TGTGCCAGCCACGGGCAGGGCCTCACTGAAGCTTTCTTT | CASHGQGLTEAFF
TRBJ1-2 | TRBV3-1/TRBV3-2 | TRBD1 | NA | TGTGCCAGCAGCCTTGGGACAGCAAGGGGCTACACCTTC | CASSLGTARGYTF
TRBJ2-7 | TRBV4-2 | TRBD1 | hyperexpanded | TGTGCCAGCAGCCCCGCTAACAGGGGAATCAGCGAGCAGTACTTC | CASSPANRGISEQYF
TRBJ1-5 | TRBV5-5 | TRBD1 | NA | TGTGCCAGCAGCTTGGAGGTGACAGGGGGTCTAAGCAATCAGCCCCAGCATTTT | CASSLEVTGGLSNQPQHF
TRBJ1-5 | TRBV27 | NA | NA | TGTGCCAGCAGTTTGTCCCAGATCCACCGATATAGCAATCAGCCCCAGCATTTT | CASSLSQIHRYSNQPQHF
TRBJ1-3 | TRBV6-5 | NA | NA | TGTGCCAGCAGTTACTCGAGATCCGAGGGGGACACCATATATTTT | CASSYSRSEGDTIYF
TRBJ1-5 | TRBV6-1 | TRBD1 | NA | TGTGCCAGCAGTGCTACCGGGACAGTTCCGATCAAGCCCCAGCATTTT | CASSATGTVPIKPQHF
TRBJ2-3 | TRBV7-3 | TRBD2 | few | TGTGCCAGCAGCTCAGGGGCGGGAGGAGGCACAGATACGCAGTATTTT | CASSSGAGGGTDTQYF